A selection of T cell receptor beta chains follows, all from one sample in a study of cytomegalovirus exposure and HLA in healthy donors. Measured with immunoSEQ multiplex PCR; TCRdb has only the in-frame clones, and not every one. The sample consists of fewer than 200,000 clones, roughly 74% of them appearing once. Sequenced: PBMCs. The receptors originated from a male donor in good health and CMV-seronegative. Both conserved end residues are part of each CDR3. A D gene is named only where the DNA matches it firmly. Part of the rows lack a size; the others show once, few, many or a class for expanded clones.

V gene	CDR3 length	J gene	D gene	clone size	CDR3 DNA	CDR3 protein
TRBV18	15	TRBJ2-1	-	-	TGTGCCAGCTCACCACAAGAGGGGGTAAGCAATGAGCAGTTCTTC	CASSPQEGVSNEQFF
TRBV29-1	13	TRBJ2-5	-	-	TGCAGCGTTGAAAGGGGGAGCAAAGAGACCCAGTACTTC	CSVERGSKETQYF
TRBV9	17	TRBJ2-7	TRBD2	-	TGTGCCAGCAGCGTAGCCCCGTTGGCTAGCGGGCACTACGAGCAGTACTTC	CASSVAPLASGHYEQYF
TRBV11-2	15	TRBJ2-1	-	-	TGTGCCAGCAGCCTGATTCTAGCAGCCTACAATGAGCAGTTCTTC	CASSLILAAYNEQFF
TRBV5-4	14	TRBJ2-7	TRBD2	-	TGTGCCAGCAGCCATTCGGGACTAGCGGGGCAGGAATACTTC	CASSHSGLAGQEYF
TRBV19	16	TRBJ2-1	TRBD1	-	TGTGCCAGTAGTATGGACGGGACAGGGACCTACAATGAGCAGTTCTTC	CASSMDGTGTYNEQFF
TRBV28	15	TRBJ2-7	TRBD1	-	TGTGCCAGCAGTTCTTCCGGGACAGGGTCCTACGAGCAGTACTTC	CASSSSGTGSYEQYF
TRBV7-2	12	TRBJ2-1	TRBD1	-	TGTGCCAGCAGCTCCGACAGGGTCGGGCAGTTCTTC	CASSSDRVGQFF
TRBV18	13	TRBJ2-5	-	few	TGTGCCAGCTCAACCGGGACAACGGAGACCCAGTACTTC	CASSTGTTETQYF
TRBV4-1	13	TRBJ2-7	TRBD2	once	TGCGCCAGCAGCCATCCTAGCGGGTTTGAGCAGTACTTC	CASSHPSGFEQYF
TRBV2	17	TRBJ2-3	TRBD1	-	TGTGCCAGCAGTGGGACAGGGGGCGAAGCCAGCACAGATACGCAGTATTTT	CASSGTGGEASTDTQYF
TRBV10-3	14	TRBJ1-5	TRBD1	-	TGTGCCACCAAAGGACAGGATAGCAATCAGCCCCAGCATTTT	CATKGQDSNQPQHF
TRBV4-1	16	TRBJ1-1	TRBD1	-	TGCGCCAGCAGCCAGGGCCTCAGGGGGACGGCGACTGAAGCTTTCTTT	CASSQGLRGTATEAFF
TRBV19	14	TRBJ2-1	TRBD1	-	TGTGCCAGTAGTCAGGGGGCAGGTAAGAATGAGCAGTTCTTC	CASSQGAGKNEQFF
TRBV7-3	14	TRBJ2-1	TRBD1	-	TGTGCCACCTCCCGGGACAGGGGGTTCAATGAGCAGTTCTTC	CATSRDRGFNEQFF
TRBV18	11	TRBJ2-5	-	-	TGTGCCAGCTCAATCCCGGGAACCCAGTACTTC	CASSIPGTQYF
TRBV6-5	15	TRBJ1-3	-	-	TGTGCCAGCAGTTACTCGTTGGGGGCGGCGGACACCATATATTTT	CASSYSLGAADTIYF
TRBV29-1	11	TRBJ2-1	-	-	TGCTCCTGGACAGAAATCAATGAGCAGTTCTTC	CSWTEINEQFF
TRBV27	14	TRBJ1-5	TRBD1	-	TGTGCCAGCAGTCCGACGACAGGGCTTCAGCCCCAGCATTTT	CASSPTTGLQPQHF
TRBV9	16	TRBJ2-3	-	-	TGTGCCAGCAGCGCTACTAGCAGCCGTAGCACAGATACGCAGTATTTT	CASSATSSRSTDTQYF
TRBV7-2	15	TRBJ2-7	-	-	TGTGCCAGCAGCTTAGTTCGGGACACCTCCTACGAGCAGTACTTC	CASSLVRDTSYEQYF
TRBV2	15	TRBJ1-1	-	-	TGTGCCAGCAGTGCTGAGGACAGTAGTGGGGCTGAAGCTTTCTTT	CASSAEDSSGAEAFF
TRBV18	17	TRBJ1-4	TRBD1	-	TGTGCCAGCTCGCTGCGGGACAGCGTTGCAACTAATGAAAAACTGTTTTTT	CASSLRDSVATNEKLFF
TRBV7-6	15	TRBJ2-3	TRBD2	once	TGTGCCAGCAGCTGGAGACTAGCGCTCACAGATACGCAGTATTTT	CASSWRLALTDTQYF
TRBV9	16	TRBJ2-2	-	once	TGTGCCAGCAGCGTAGGAATGAGGGGAGGCACCGGGGAGCTGTTTTTT	CASSVGMRGGTGELFF
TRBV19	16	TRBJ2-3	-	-	TGTGCCAGTAATTCGGCTATCCCGGGGAGCACAGATACGCAGTATTTT	CASNSAIPGSTDTQYF
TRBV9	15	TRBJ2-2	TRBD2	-	TGTGCCAGCAGCGCTAGCGGGAGAGTAACCGGGGAGCTGTTTTTT	CASSASGRVTGELFF
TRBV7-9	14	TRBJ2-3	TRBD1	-	TGTGCCACCCGGGACAGGGGTATCACAGATACGCAGTATTTT	CATRDRGITDTQYF
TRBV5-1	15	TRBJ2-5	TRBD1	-	TGCGCCAGCAGCTCGGGACAGGGGGCGGGAGAGACCCAGTACTTC	CASSSGQGAGETQYF
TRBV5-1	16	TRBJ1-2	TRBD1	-	TGCGCCAGCAGCTTGGCCGTGGGACAGGGCAACTATGGCTACACCTTC	CASSLAVGQGNYGYTF
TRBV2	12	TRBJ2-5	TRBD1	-	TGTGCCAGCAACGACAGGGGAGAGACCCAGTACTTC	CASNDRGETQYF
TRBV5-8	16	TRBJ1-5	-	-	TGTGCCAGCAGTCCTAGACAGGCTTATAGCAATCAGCCCCAGCATTTT	CASSPRQAYSNQPQHF
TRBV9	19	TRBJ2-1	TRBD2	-	TGTGCCAGCAGCGAGCAAGGACTAGCGGGGGGCCCATTGTACAATGAGCAGTTCTTC	CASSEQGLAGGPLYNEQFF
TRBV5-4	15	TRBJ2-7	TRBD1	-	TGTGCCAGCAGCCAACCGGGACAGGGATCCTACGAGCAGTACTTC	CASSQPGQGSYEQYF
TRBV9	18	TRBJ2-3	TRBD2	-	TGTGCCAGCAGCGTATCATCTAGCGGGGGGGGGCGCACAGATACGCAGTATTTT	CASSVSSSGGGRTDTQYF
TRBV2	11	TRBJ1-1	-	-	TGTGCCAGCAGTGAGGGCCCTGAAGCTTTCTTT	CASSEGPEAFF
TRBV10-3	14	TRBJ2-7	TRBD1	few	TGTGCCATCAGCTGGGACAGAAGCTCCTACGAGCAGTACTTC	CAISWDRSSYEQYF
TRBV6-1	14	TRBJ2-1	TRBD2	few	TGTGCCAGTTCGGGGAGCGGGGCCTACAATGAGCAGTTCTTC	CASSGSGAYNEQFF
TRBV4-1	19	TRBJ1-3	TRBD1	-	TGCGCCAGCAGCCGGAGCGGGACAGGGAAATCTCACTCTGGAAACACCATATATTTT	CASSRSGTGKSHSGNTIYF
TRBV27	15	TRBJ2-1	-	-	TGTGCCAGCAGTTTGGCGACTAGCTCCTACAATGAGCAGTTCTTC	CASSLATSSYNEQFF
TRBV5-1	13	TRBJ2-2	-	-	TGCGCCAGCAGCTTGGCTACGACCGGGGAGCTGTTTTTT	CASSLATTGELFF
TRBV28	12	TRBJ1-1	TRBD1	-	TGTGCCGTGGGACAGACGAACACTGAAGCTTTCTTT	CAVGQTNTEAFF
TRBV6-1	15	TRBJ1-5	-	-	TGTGCCAGCAGTGAAAGGCGTACCAGGAATCAGCCCCAGCATTTT	CASSERRTRNQPQHF
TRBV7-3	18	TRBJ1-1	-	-	TGTGCCAGCAGCCGCCACGGCGGTCAGGGGATCGGTTACACTGAAGCTTTCTTT	CASSRHGGQGIGYTEAFF
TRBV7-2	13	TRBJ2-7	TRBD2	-	TGTGCCAGCAGCTTAACGGGAGGGGGCGAGCAGTACTTC	CASSLTGGGEQYF
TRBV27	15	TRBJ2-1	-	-	TGTGCCAGCACCCACGGGACACACCCTTCCAATGAGCAGTTCTTC	CASTHGTHPSNEQFF
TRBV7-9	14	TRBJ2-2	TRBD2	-	TGTGCCAGCGGTACTAGCGCCAGCACCGGGGAGCTGTTTTTT	CASGTSASTGELFF